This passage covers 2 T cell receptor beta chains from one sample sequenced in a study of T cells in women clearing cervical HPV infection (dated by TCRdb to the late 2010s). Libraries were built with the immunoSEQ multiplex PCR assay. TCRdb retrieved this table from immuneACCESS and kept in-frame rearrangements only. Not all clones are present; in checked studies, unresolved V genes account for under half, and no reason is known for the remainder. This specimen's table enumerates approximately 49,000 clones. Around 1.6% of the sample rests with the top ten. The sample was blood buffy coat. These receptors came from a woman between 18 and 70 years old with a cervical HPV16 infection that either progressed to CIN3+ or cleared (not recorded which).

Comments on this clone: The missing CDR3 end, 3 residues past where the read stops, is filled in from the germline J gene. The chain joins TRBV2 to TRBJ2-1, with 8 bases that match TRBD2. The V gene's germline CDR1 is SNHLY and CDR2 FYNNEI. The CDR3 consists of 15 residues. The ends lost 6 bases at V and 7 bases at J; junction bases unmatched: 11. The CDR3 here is CASRERAGGSNEQFF. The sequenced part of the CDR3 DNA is TGTGCCAGCAGAGAGCGGGCGGGGGGTTCTAATGAG.

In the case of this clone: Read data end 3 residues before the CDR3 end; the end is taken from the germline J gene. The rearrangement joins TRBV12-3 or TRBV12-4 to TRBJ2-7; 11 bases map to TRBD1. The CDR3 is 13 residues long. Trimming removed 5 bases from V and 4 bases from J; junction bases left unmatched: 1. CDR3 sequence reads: CASSGQGAYEQYF. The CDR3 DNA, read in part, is TGTGCCAGCAGTGGACAGGGGGCATACGAG.